This T cell receptor (beta chain) was sequenced for a study of siplizumab effects on memory and regulatory T cells. Unmatched junction bases numbered 5, after V lost 3 bases and J lost 3 bases. The CDR3 has 15 residues. Germline assignment: CDR1 MGHRA and CDR2 YSYEKL. The protocol was immunoSEQ multiplex PCR, while the TCRdb copy is restricted to in-frame clones and leaves out a portion. This sample has around 110,000 clones, with roughly 94% found just once. Study findings and constraints: Alloreactive sequences tracing back to unstimulated CD4+ memory cells fell significantly with siplizumab. Mappable CD4+ clones that were alloreactive averaged approximately 69% Treg-derived with siplizumab versus 25% to 30% in controls. Suppressive capability of dividing Tregs from siplizumab cultures went unverified.

A note on this clone: The antigen is undetermined.

The chain recombines TRBV4-1 with TRBJ2-5; 9 bases match TRBD1. Sample: non-Treg CD4+ T cells sorted from blood. This receptor was identified in a human donor in good health. In DNA, the CDR3 is TGCGCCAGCAGCCACCCCGGGACAGGGAAAGAGACCCAGTACTTC. This sequence encodes CASSHPGTGKETQYF.